The clone carrying this T cell receptor beta chain was detected once. Germline V gene sequence: CDR1 SGDLS, CDR2 YYNGEE. Trimming at V came to 3 bases and at J to 1 base, leaving 2 bases not matched to a gene. The CDR3 spans 15 residues. The method was immunoSEQ multiplex PCR; TCRdb's version includes in-frame clones alone and lacks a portion of them. The table records around 140,000 clones, 80% to 90% of them present only once. This sample is part of a study of blood T cell repertoires in COVID-19. Study at large: Spain, Italy and the United States supplied samples that represented acute and convalescent COVID-19. PBMCs, B-cell-depleted T cells, or T cells provided the cDNA or gDNA that made up the material.

V and J are TRBV9 and TRBJ1-4, with TRBD1 matching 8 bases. The sequencing sample was made of peripheral blood. This sequence originates from a man in his 60s with active or convalescent COVID-19. The CDR3: CASSGQGRTNEKLFF. CDR3 sequence (DNA): TGTGCCAGCAGCGGACAGGGGCGAACTAATGAAAAACTGTTTTTT.